The next 13 T cell receptor beta chains were all read from a single sample in a study of T cell responses to AZD1222 COVID-19 vaccine. Profiled with immunoSEQ multiplex PCR; TCRdb holds only in-frame clones, not every one. The table has around 100,000 clones, about 90% seen once. This material consisted of peripheral blood, taken 28 days after the second AZD1222 dose. The receptors here all came from an adult who received the AZD1222 COVID-19 vaccine.

V gene TRBV11-1 combines with J gene TRBJ1-1; 12 positions match TRBD1. Per the germline V gene, CDR1 is SGHAT and CDR2 is FQDESV (reference sequence). Trimming removed 3 bases from V and 6 bases from J; junction bases left unmatched: 5. The CDR3 length is 15 residues. The CDR3 here is CASSLGQGALPEAFF. CDR3 in DNA: TGTGCCAGCAGCTTGGGACAGGGGGCGCTTCCTGAAGCTTTCTTT.

This chain links TRBV19 with TRBJ2-1; the match to TRBD2 covers 12 bases. Germline-derived CDR1 and CDR2 are LNHDA and SQIVND (reference sequence). J was trimmed by 8 bases and V by 9 bases; bases with no gene match: 11. The CDR3 runs 15 residues. The CDR3 protein is CASKMTSGGGDEQFF. The CDR3 DNA reads TGTGCCAGCAAGATGACTAGCGGGGGAGGGGATGAGCAGTTCTTC.

The sample holds one count of this clone. CDR3 nucleotides: TGCGCCAGCAGCTTGGAGAATGGACCAGGTTTTTCACCCCTCCACTTT. Its protein is CASSLENGPGFSPLHF. This chain joins TRBV5-1 and TRBJ1-6; D gene unclear. The CDR3 has 16 amino acids. V was cut by 0 bases and J by 9 bases, with 16 bases left in between. Germline CDR1 and CDR2: SGHRS and YFSETQ.

V and J are TRBV7-9 and TRBJ2-5; 7 bases align to TRBD2. Germline V CDR1 and CDR2: SEHNR, FQNEAQ (reference sequence). The V gene end was trimmed by 9 bases and the J gene end by 2 bases; junction bases not matched to a gene: 12. The CDR3 spans 15 residues. The CDR3 reads CARDLRLAPQETQYF. The CDR3, as DNA: TGTGCCAGAGACTTAAGACTAGCTCCTCAAGAGACCCAGTACTTC.

This chain links TRBV10-3 with TRBJ1-1, with D uncertain. The CDR3 has 14 amino acids. CDR1 ENHRY and CDR2 SYGVKD come from the germline V gene. V was trimmed by 3 bases and J by 1 base, leaving 9 bases between them. CDR3 coding DNA: TGTGCCATCAGTGAAGGAACAGCGAACACTGAAGCTTTCTTT. As protein: CAISEGTANTEAFF.

This clone was detected ten times or more. This chain connects TRBV5-1 to TRBJ1-5, with TRBD1 as a possible D gene (5 bases). V was shortened by 1 base and J by 7 bases, with 9 bases between the two germline ends. This CDR3 region has 13 residues. Germline lookup yields CDR1 SGHRS and CDR2 YFSETQ. CDR3 sequence reads: CASSLQGTQPQHF. CDR3 DNA sequence: TGCGCCAGCAGCTTGCAGGGTACGCAGCCCCAGCATTTT.

In this sample, this clone turned up once. The chain couples TRBV5-6 to TRBJ2-3, with D perhaps TRBD1 or TRBD2 (6 bases each). Per the germline V gene, CDR1 is SGHDT and CDR2 is YYEEEE. Trimming removed 0 bases at V and 3 bases at J, with 17 bases between. The CDR3 totals 17 residues. CDR3 coding DNA: TGTGCCAGCAGCTTGGTTCGGGGGCCGGCGGGTACAGATACGCAGTATTTT. This gives the protein CASSLVRGPAGTDTQYF.

V usage is TRBV7-6 and J usage is TRBJ2-1; D might be TRBD1 or TRBD2, each matching 6 bases. Germline assignment: CDR1 SGHVS and CDR2 FNYEAQ. V was cut by 1 base and J by 10 bases, with 8 bases left in between. This CDR3 is built from 12 residues. CDR3 nucleotide sequence: TGTGCCAGCAGCTTAGTCGGGGGCGAGCAGTTCTTC. As protein: CASSLVGGEQFF.

In its sample, this clone was seen a few times. The V call is TRBV12-1, the J call TRBJ2-1; TRBD2, the D gene given by the table, was not confirmed from the DNA. TRBV12-1 represents a pseudogene. The CDR3 is made up of 17 amino acids. CDR3 region: CASSFDGTSGSWIEQFF. The CDR3 nucleotides are TGTGCCAGCAGCTTTGACGGGACTAGCGGGTCCTGGATTGAGCAGTTCTTC.

The rearrangement joins TRBV5-6 to TRBJ1-1; 8 nucleotides match TRBD1. The CDR3 runs to 17 residues. With 3 bases clipped from V and 0 bases from J, the junction kept 10 bases outside the gene matches. Germline CDR1 reads SGHDT; CDR2 reads YYEEEE. In nucleotides, the CDR3 is TGTGCCAGCAGCTCGTGGGGGCCGGGACAGGTGAACACTGAAGCTTTCTTT. Amino acid sequence: CASSSWGPGQVNTEAFF.

This rearrangement joins TRBV5-4 to TRBJ2-1; 8 nucleotides match TRBD2. Germline V gene data show CDR1 as SGHNT and CDR2 as YYREEE (reference sequence). The V gene end was trimmed by 4 bases and the J gene end by 9 bases; junction bases not matched to a gene: 9. The CDR3 contains 14 residues. The CDR3 region has the DNA TGTGCCAGCAGCCTTGAGCGGGAGAGAGGTGAGCAGTTCTTC. It yields the protein CASSLERERGEQFF.

This clone has just one count. The J gene is TRBJ1-1, the V gene TRBV27, with no clear D. V lost 6 bases and J lost 0, with 14 bases in between. The CDR3 has 15 amino acids. The germline V gene has CDR1 MNHEY and CDR2 SMNVEV (reference sequence). The CDR3 here is CASSAGWNMNTEAFF. CDR3 sequence (DNA): TGTGCCAGCAGCGCTGGGTGGAACATGAACACTGAAGCTTTCTTT.

The V call is TRBV5-1, the J call TRBJ2-5; D is tentatively TRBD1 or TRBD2 (5 bases each). CDR3 length equals 14 residues. Trimming left V 2 bases short and J 2 bases short, with 10 bases between. Germline V gives CDR1 SGHRS, CDR2 YFSETQ. The CDR3: CASSFGTAQETQYF. CDR3 nucleotide sequence: TGCGCCAGCAGCTTCGGGACCGCACAAGAGACCCAGTACTTC.